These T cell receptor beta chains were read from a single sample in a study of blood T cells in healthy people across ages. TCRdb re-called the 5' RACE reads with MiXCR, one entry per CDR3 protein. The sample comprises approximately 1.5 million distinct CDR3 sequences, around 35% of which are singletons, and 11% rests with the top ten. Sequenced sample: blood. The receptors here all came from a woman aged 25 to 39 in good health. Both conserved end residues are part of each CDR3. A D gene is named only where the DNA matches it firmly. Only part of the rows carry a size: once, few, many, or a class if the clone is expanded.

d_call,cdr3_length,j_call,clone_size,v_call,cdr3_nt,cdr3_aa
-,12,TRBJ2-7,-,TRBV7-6,TGTGCCAGCAGGCAGCGCCCCTACGAGCAGTACTTC,CASRQRPYEQYF
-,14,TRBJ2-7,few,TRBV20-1,TGCAGTGCTTCCTTGGACGGGAGCTCCTACGAGCAGTACTTC,CSASLDGSSYEQYF
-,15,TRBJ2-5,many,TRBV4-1,TGCGCCAGCAGCCAAGAGGGGTTCCGTAGGGAGACCCAGTACTTC,CASSQEGFRRETQYF
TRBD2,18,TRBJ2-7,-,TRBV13,TGTGCCAGCAGCTTCACCTCTTACCAGCGGGAGGATTCCTACGAGCAGTACTTC,CASSFTSYQREDSYEQYF
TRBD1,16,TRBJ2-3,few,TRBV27,TGTGCCAGCAGGCGGAATAGACAGGGCGGCACAGATACGCAGTATTTT,CASRRNRQGGTDTQYF
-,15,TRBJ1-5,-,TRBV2,TGTGCCAGCAGTGAAGCGCTTCAGGGCACTCAGCCCCAGCATTTT,CASSEALQGTQPQHF
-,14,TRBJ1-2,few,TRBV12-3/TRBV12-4,TGTGCCAGCGATAGTGGGGGGGCCGACTATGGCTACACCTTC,CASDSGGADYGYTF
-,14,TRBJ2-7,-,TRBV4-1,TGCGCCAGCAGCCTCGTAGCTCTGGTCCACGAGCAGTACTTC,CASSLVALVHEQYF
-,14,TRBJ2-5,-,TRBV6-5,TGTGCCAGCAGGAGGACAGCCTCCCGAGAGACCCAGTACTTC,CASRRTASRETQYF
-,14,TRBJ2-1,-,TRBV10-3,TGTGCCATCCGATGGGACTTGTTCTACAATGAGCAGTTCTTC,CAIRWDLFYNEQFF
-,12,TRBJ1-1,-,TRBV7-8,TGTGCCAGCAGCGACGACAGCACTGAAGCTTTCTTT,CASSDDSTEAFF
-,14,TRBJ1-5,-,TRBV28,TGTGCCAGCACCAATATTGGGGGCAATCAGCCCCAGCATTTT,CASTNIGGNQPQHF
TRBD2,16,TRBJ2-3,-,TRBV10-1,TGCGCCAGCAGTCCCCATAGCGGGGGGCTCACAGATACGCAGTATTTT,CASSPHSGGLTDTQYF
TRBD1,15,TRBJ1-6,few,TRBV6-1,TGTGCCAGCAGTGAGACGGGACAGAATAATTCACCCCTCCACTTT,CASSETGQNNSPLHF
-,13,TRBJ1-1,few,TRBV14,TGTGCCAGCAGCCAACGTAGCAGCACTGAAGCTTTCTTT,CASSQRSSTEAFF
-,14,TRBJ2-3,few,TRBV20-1,TGCAGTGCTAGAGATACGCCCATCACAGATACGCAGTATTTT,CSARDTPITDTQYF
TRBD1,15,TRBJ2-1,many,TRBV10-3,TGTGCCATCAGTGAGCCTGGACAGGGGGGGAATGAGCAGTTCTTC,CAISEPGQGGNEQFF
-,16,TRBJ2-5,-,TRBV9,TGTGCCAGCAGCGTAGGCTCCATCTCCATAACGGAGACCCAGTACTTC,CASSVGSISITETQYF
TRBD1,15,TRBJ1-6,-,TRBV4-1,TGCGCCAGCAGCCAACCGGGACAGATTAATTCACCCCTCCACTTT,CASSQPGQINSPLHF
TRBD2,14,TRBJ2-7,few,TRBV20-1,TGCAGTGCTAGATGGACTAGCGGCTCCTACGAGCAGTACTTC,CSARWTSGSYEQYF
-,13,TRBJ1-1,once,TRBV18,TGTGCCAGCTCACCCGGTGATGGCACTGAAGCTTTCTTT,CASSPGDGTEAFF
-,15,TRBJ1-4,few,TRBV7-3,TGTGCCACTGAAGTTCGGGGTCCAACTAATGAAAAACTGTTTTTT,CATEVRGPTNEKLFF